The 3 T cell receptor beta chains given below trace back to one sample, sequenced in a study of T cell repertoires in ileal Crohn's disease (dated by TCRdb to between 2017 and 2020). The intended sense of this specimen's time point label: neoterminal ileum biopsy at postoperative endoscopy, about 6 months after surgery. Receptors were amplified or captured by the immunoSEQ multiplex PCR assay. The table comes from immuneACCESS by way of TCRdb, which keeps in-frame sequences with V and J called. Part of the clones is missing from these tables; in studies checked, under half for an unresolved V gene and the rest for unknown reasons. Here the sample has around 13,000 clones; more than 65% occur a single time. The ten most abundant clones make up about 8.6% of the sample. Sequences were obtained from ileal tissue. The receptor source for this set is an adult with Crohn's disease.

The rearrangement links TRBV23-1 to TRBJ1-6, with no clear D. TRBV23-1 is assigned to the ORF class and has an uncertain function. V was pared by 1 base and J by 5 bases, with 9 bases between. The CDR3 is 15 amino acids. CDR3 region: CASSQWTDNNSPLHF. The CDR3 nucleotides are TGCGCCAGCAGTCAATGGACGGATAATAATTCACCCCTCCACTTT.

DNA for the CDR3: TGTGCCACCACTCAACAGGGGGTCTCTGGGGCCAACGTCCTGACTTTC. Its protein product is CATTQQGVSGANVLTF. V and J are TRBV2 and TRBJ2-6; the match to TRBD1 covers 8 bases. The junction had 8 bases not matched to a gene; V was cut back by 10 bases and J by 0 bases. CDR3 length: 16 amino acids. The germline CDR1 and CDR2 sequences are SNHLY and FYNNEI.

The J gene is TRBJ1-4, the V gene TRBV27, with D possibly being TRBD1 (6 bases). The germline V and J ends were trimmed by 3 bases and 7 bases, with 12 bases remaining between them. The germline V gene has CDR1 MNHEY and CDR2 SMNVEV (reference sequence). The CDR3 has 14 residues. The CDR3 nucleotides read TGTGCCAGCAGTTTCCGACAGGAGCCTGAAAAACTGTTTTTT. Its translation is CASSFRQEPEKLFF.